These T cell receptor beta chains were read from a single sample in a study of cytomegalovirus exposure and HLA in healthy donors. Using immunoSEQ multiplex PCR, the repertoire was profiled, and TCRdb retains in-frame clones only, with some absent. The sample holds some 140,000 clones, more than 70% seen once. The sequencing sample was made of PBMCs. The receptors were gathered from a man aged 25 to 40 in good health and CMV-seronegative. The CDR3 runs from the conserved cysteine through the conserved F or W. The order of the fields is V gene, D gene, CDR3 protein. The D gene is left open where the match is weak.

v_call: TRBV7-9; d_call: TRBD2; cdr3_aa: CASSTRTSGAQETQYF
v_call: TRBV10-3; d_call: TRBD2; cdr3_aa: CAISDFDGGSIDTQYF
v_call: TRBV2; d_call: NA; cdr3_aa: CASSPWPRGGNQPQHF
v_call: TRBV5-4; d_call: NA; cdr3_aa: CASWGSYGYTF
v_call: TRBV7-3; d_call: NA; cdr3_aa: CASSPTGSVDTGELFF
v_call: TRBV14; d_call: TRBD2; cdr3_aa: CASSQDGTKNEQFF
v_call: TRBV19; d_call: TRBD1; cdr3_aa: CASSTQGRSYEQYF
v_call: TRBV19; d_call: TRBD2; cdr3_aa: CASSFSGITYEQYF
v_call: TRBV5-8; d_call: NA; cdr3_aa: CASSPTGQNYEQYF
v_call: TRBV2; d_call: TRBD1; cdr3_aa: CASSEGQGYQPQHF
v_call: TRBV25-1; d_call: TRBD1; cdr3_aa: CASSDWDRGTYEQYF
v_call: TRBV6-1; d_call: NA; cdr3_aa: CATWTPNQPQHF
v_call: TRBV28; d_call: NA; cdr3_aa: CASHSPTLYGYTF
v_call: TRBV5-1; d_call: NA; cdr3_aa: CASSLAQGNSYEQYF
v_call: TRBV5-1; d_call: TRBD1; cdr3_aa: CASKGQGPQETQYF
v_call: TRBV5-1; d_call: TRBD2; cdr3_aa: CASSPGLADHNEQFF
v_call: TRBV5-1; d_call: TRBD2; cdr3_aa: CASSLGTSGRGYEQYF
v_call: TRBV19; d_call: NA; cdr3_aa: CASKNLGGTGELFF
v_call: TRBV10-3; d_call: TRBD1; cdr3_aa: CAISDLGQGNGYGYTF
v_call: TRBV15; d_call: NA; cdr3_aa: CATSGQLADTQYF
v_call: TRBV5-1; d_call: TRBD2; cdr3_aa: CASSLAGGHNEQFF
v_call: TRBV29-1; d_call: TRBD2; cdr3_aa: CSVVLTASGVKTQYF
v_call: TRBV28; d_call: TRBD1; cdr3_aa: CASSTNRGFGYTF
v_call: TRBV11-2; d_call: TRBD1; cdr3_aa: CASSSGQGLTDTQYF
v_call: TRBV6-1; d_call: NA; cdr3_aa: CASSELGVWPQHF
v_call: TRBV12-5; d_call: NA; cdr3_aa: CASGLPTTVDAQYF
v_call: TRBV6-6; d_call: NA; cdr3_aa: CASRSLTSGVYNEQFF
v_call: TRBV6-5; d_call: TRBD1; cdr3_aa: CASSWGYDRADGYTF
v_call: TRBV5-1; d_call: NA; cdr3_aa: CASSFFDIQDPTDTQYF
v_call: TRBV6-4; d_call: NA; cdr3_aa: CASSDSRGTGNTIYF
v_call: TRBV7-3; d_call: NA; cdr3_aa: CASSPRESGRSEQFF
v_call: TRBV18; d_call: NA; cdr3_aa: CASSPQLELFF
v_call: TRBV7-8; d_call: TRBD2; cdr3_aa: CASSYRLAGDLEQYF
v_call: TRBV5-6; d_call: NA; cdr3_aa: CASSMSREVLMNTEAFF
v_call: TRBV6-6; d_call: NA; cdr3_aa: CASMGPQKGYGYTF
v_call: TRBV19; d_call: TRBD1; cdr3_aa: CASSGWDRNTEAFF
v_call: TRBV5-1; d_call: TRBD1; cdr3_aa: CASSLGDRGNYGYTF
v_call: TRBV9; d_call: NA; cdr3_aa: CASNSGSDNEQFF
v_call: TRBV5-4; d_call: NA; cdr3_aa: CASSLGHNQETQYF